The rows below give T cell receptor beta chains drawn from one sample of a study of OX40 agonist ivuxolimab in advanced cancers. Some clones are missing from TCRdb's copy, which holds only in-frame ones; the method was immunoSEQ multiplex PCR. The sample records 6,500 to 10,000 clones, over 75% being singletons. The source was CD4+ or CD8+ T cells sorted from blood, collected in a trial of the OX40 agonist ivuxolimab. Receptor source: an adult with an advanced solid tumor such as melanoma, head and neck, liver or kidney cancer. The CDR3 runs from the conserved cysteine through the conserved F or W. A D gene is named only where the DNA matches it firmly. The listing skips clone size in some rows; elsewhere it reads once, few, many or a size class.

CDR3 length: 13
J gene: TRBJ1-2
V gene: TRBV28
clone size: -
D gene: -
CDR3 DNA: TGTGCCAGCAGTTTCAGGCAGGGAGGCGGCTACACCTTC
CDR3 protein: CASSFRQGGGYTF

CDR3 length: 13
J gene: TRBJ1-2
V gene: TRBV7-9
clone size: few
D gene: -
CDR3 DNA: TGTGCCAGCAGCTTCGGGGAAAACTATGGCTACACCTTC
CDR3 protein: CASSFGENYGYTF

CDR3 length: 17
J gene: TRBJ1-1
V gene: TRBV7-8
clone size: -
D gene: TRBD1
CDR3 DNA: TGTGCCAGCAGCTTGAATCGTGGACAGGGGATCACCACTGAAGCTTTCTTT
CDR3 protein: CASSLNRGQGITTEAFF

CDR3 length: 14
J gene: TRBJ2-1
V gene: TRBV19
clone size: once
D gene: -
CDR3 DNA: TGTGCCACCCAGTCGGGGAGCTCCTACAATGAGCAGTTCTTC
CDR3 protein: CATQSGSSYNEQFF

CDR3 length: 13
J gene: TRBJ2-3
V gene: TRBV2
clone size: few
D gene: -
CDR3 DNA: TGTGCCGGTGGGGAACTGGTCACAGATACGCAGTATTTT
CDR3 protein: CAGGELVTDTQYF

CDR3 length: 14
J gene: TRBJ2-1
V gene: TRBV6-5
clone size: few
D gene: TRBD2
CDR3 DNA: TGTGCCACCAGACTAGCGGGAGGGCCCAATGAGCAGTTCTTC
CDR3 protein: CATRLAGGPNEQFF

CDR3 length: 14
J gene: TRBJ1-2
V gene: TRBV6-1
clone size: -
D gene: TRBD1
CDR3 DNA: TGTGCCAGCAGCTCTGGGGACAGTTCTGGAGGCTACACCTTC
CDR3 protein: CASSSGDSSGGYTF

CDR3 length: 13
J gene: TRBJ2-7
V gene: TRBV30
clone size: once
D gene: TRBD2
CDR3 DNA: TGTGCCTGGAGGGGTCTAGCGGGGTACGAGCAGTACTTC
CDR3 protein: CAWRGLAGYEQYF

CDR3 length: 14
J gene: TRBJ1-4
V gene: TRBV27
clone size: -
D gene: -
CDR3 DNA: TGTGCCAGCAGCCTTAGCGGGAATAATGAAAAACTGTTTTTT
CDR3 protein: CASSLSGNNEKLFF

CDR3 length: 15
J gene: TRBJ2-3
V gene: TRBV12-5
clone size: -
D gene: -
CDR3 DNA: TGTGCTAGTGGTTTGGGCCGTGCTAGCACAGATACGCAGTATTTT
CDR3 protein: CASGLGRASTDTQYF

CDR3 length: 13
J gene: TRBJ1-2
V gene: TRBV28
clone size: -
D gene: -
CDR3 DNA: TGTGCCAGCAGTTTAAGGGGTTTCTATGGCTACACCTTC
CDR3 protein: CASSLRGFYGYTF

CDR3 length: 15
J gene: TRBJ2-7
V gene: TRBV2
clone size: -
D gene: -
CDR3 DNA: TGTGCCAGCAGTGAAACCCGACAGGCCACCTACGAGCAGTACTTC
CDR3 protein: CASSETRQATYEQYF

CDR3 length: 13
J gene: TRBJ1-1
V gene: TRBV28
clone size: -
D gene: -
CDR3 DNA: TGTGCCAGCAGAGGCCGGTCCCAACCTGAAGCTTTCTTT
CDR3 protein: CASRGRSQPEAFF

CDR3 length: 15
J gene: TRBJ2-2
V gene: TRBV6-1
clone size: once
D gene: TRBD1
CDR3 DNA: TGTGCCAGCACCGGAATGACAGGGCTCACCGGGGAGCTGTTTTTT
CDR3 protein: CASTGMTGLTGELFF

CDR3 length: 16
J gene: TRBJ1-4
V gene: TRBV11-2
clone size: -
D gene: -
CDR3 DNA: TGTGCCAGCAGCTTCGGGGGGTGGGCAACTAATGAAAAACTGTTTTTT
CDR3 protein: CASSFGGWATNEKLFF

CDR3 length: 15
J gene: TRBJ2-1
V gene: TRBV19
clone size: -
D gene: TRBD2
CDR3 DNA: TGTGCCAGTAGTATAGGGACCTCGGGGGGCAATGAGCAGTTCTTC
CDR3 protein: CASSIGTSGGNEQFF

CDR3 length: 15
J gene: TRBJ1-1
V gene: TRBV27
clone size: -
D gene: -
CDR3 DNA: TGTGCCAGCTACCCCCTGGGGGAGGGGGACACTGAAGCTTTCTTT
CDR3 protein: CASYPLGEGDTEAFF

CDR3 length: 15
J gene: TRBJ2-7
V gene: TRBV7-8
clone size: -
D gene: TRBD1
CDR3 DNA: TGTGCCAGCAGCTGGCCGGGACAGATGATCTACGAGCAGTACTTC
CDR3 protein: CASSWPGQMIYEQYF

CDR3 length: 14
J gene: TRBJ2-1
V gene: TRBV30
clone size: -
D gene: -
CDR3 DNA: TGTGCCTGGACCCACGGCTTGTCCTACAATGAGCAGTTCTTC
CDR3 protein: CAWTHGLSYNEQFF

CDR3 length: 16
J gene: TRBJ2-1
V gene: TRBV7-6
clone size: few
D gene: -
CDR3 DNA: TGTGCCAGCAGCTTAGGTACGGGGCCAGGTAACAATGAGCAGTTCTTC
CDR3 protein: CASSLGTGPGNNEQFF

CDR3 length: 13
J gene: TRBJ2-7
V gene: TRBV19
clone size: -
D gene: -
CDR3 DNA: TGTGCCAGTAGTATAGGCCCTTCGTCGGAGCAGTACTTC
CDR3 protein: CASSIGPSSEQYF

CDR3 length: 13
J gene: TRBJ1-1
V gene: TRBV19
clone size: -
D gene: TRBD1
CDR3 DNA: TGTGCCAGTAGTTGGGACAGTCTAAGTGAAGCTTTCTTT
CDR3 protein: CASSWDSLSEAFF

CDR3 length: 15
J gene: TRBJ1-2
V gene: TRBV6-5
clone size: -
D gene: TRBD1
CDR3 DNA: TGTGCCAGCACCCCGGGACAGGGGCTGGTCTATGGCTACACCTTC
CDR3 protein: CASTPGQGLVYGYTF

CDR3 length: 12
J gene: TRBJ2-1
V gene: TRBV9
clone size: -
D gene: -
CDR3 DNA: TGTGCCAGCAGCGTAGGAGACAATGAGCAGTTCTTC
CDR3 protein: CASSVGDNEQFF

CDR3 length: 19
J gene: TRBJ2-2
V gene: TRBV28
clone size: once
D gene: -
CDR3 DNA: TGTGCCAGCAGTTTCACCGGGACACCCGGGACGCCAAACACCGGGGAGCTGTTTTTT
CDR3 protein: CASSFTGTPGTPNTGELFF

CDR3 length: 14
J gene: TRBJ2-1
V gene: TRBV11-2
clone size: -
D gene: TRBD1
CDR3 DNA: TGTGCCAGCAGCCTAGAGACAGGGGGCAATGAGCAGTTCTTC
CDR3 protein: CASSLETGGNEQFF

CDR3 length: 17
J gene: TRBJ2-2
V gene: TRBV28
clone size: -
D gene: -
CDR3 DNA: TGTGCCAGCAGACGCTTGCGATTATCCGCGAACACCGGGGAGCTGTTTTTT
CDR3 protein: CASRRLRLSANTGELFF

CDR3 length: 13
J gene: TRBJ2-7
V gene: TRBV4-1
clone size: -
D gene: -
CDR3 DNA: TGCGCCAGCAGCCAAGTCCGGGAATACGAGCAGTACTTC
CDR3 protein: CASSQVREYEQYF

CDR3 length: 14
J gene: TRBJ2-7
V gene: TRBV4-1
clone size: -
D gene: TRBD1
CDR3 DNA: TGCGCCAGCAGCCGAATAGGACAGGGCGGCGAGCAGTACTTC
CDR3 protein: CASSRIGQGGEQYF

CDR3 length: 12
J gene: TRBJ1-1
V gene: TRBV28
clone size: -
D gene: -
CDR3 DNA: TGTGCCAGCGGGAGGGAGTACACTGAAGCTTTCTTT
CDR3 protein: CASGREYTEAFF

CDR3 length: 15
J gene: TRBJ2-7
V gene: TRBV2
clone size: -
D gene: TRBD2
CDR3 DNA: TGTGCCGGAGGGACTAGCGGAACCCCAAACTACGAGCAGTACTTC
CDR3 protein: CAGGTSGTPNYEQYF

CDR3 length: 12
J gene: TRBJ2-7
V gene: TRBV6-1
clone size: -
D gene: -
CDR3 DNA: TGTGCCAGCAGCCCGTATGGGGACGAGCAGTACTTC
CDR3 protein: CASSPYGDEQYF

CDR3 length: 11
J gene: TRBJ2-7
V gene: TRBV20-1
clone size: -
D gene: -
CDR3 DNA: TGCAGTGCAAAATTCGAAAGGGAGCAGTACTTC
CDR3 protein: CSAKFEREQYF

CDR3 length: 15
J gene: TRBJ2-2
V gene: TRBV9
clone size: -
D gene: -
CDR3 DNA: TGTGCCAGCAGCGTGGGGGTTTGGAACACCGGGGAGCTGTTTTTT
CDR3 protein: CASSVGVWNTGELFF

CDR3 length: 15
J gene: TRBJ2-7
V gene: TRBV18
clone size: -
D gene: TRBD2
CDR3 DNA: TGTGCCAGCTCCTTTGGCCAGCGGGAGGCTTACGAGCAGTACTTC
CDR3 protein: CASSFGQREAYEQYF

CDR3 length: 16
J gene: TRBJ2-1
V gene: TRBV6-4
clone size: -
D gene: TRBD2
CDR3 DNA: TGTGCCAGCAGCCCCGGACTAGCGGGAGGTGGAAATGAGCAGTTCTTC
CDR3 protein: CASSPGLAGGGNEQFF

CDR3 length: 13
J gene: TRBJ1-2
V gene: TRBV27
clone size: -
D gene: TRBD1
CDR3 DNA: TGTGCCAGCAGTTTCGACAGGGGCCATGGCTACACCTTC
CDR3 protein: CASSFDRGHGYTF

CDR3 length: 16
J gene: TRBJ2-7
V gene: TRBV5-1
clone size: -
D gene: TRBD2
CDR3 DNA: TGCGCCAGCAGCTTCCGCGGGAGGCTCCCCTCCTACGAGCAGTACTTC
CDR3 protein: CASSFRGRLPSYEQYF

CDR3 length: 15
J gene: TRBJ2-2
V gene: TRBV6-4
clone size: -
D gene: TRBD2
CDR3 DNA: TGTGCCAGCAGTATTACTAGCGGGGCCACCGGGGAGCTGTTTTTT
CDR3 protein: CASSITSGATGELFF

CDR3 length: 13
J gene: TRBJ2-1
V gene: TRBV19
clone size: -
D gene: TRBD2
CDR3 DNA: TGTGCCAGTAGTGGGCTAGCGGGAGGTTTACCGTTCTTC
CDR3 protein: CASSGLAGGLPFF

CDR3 length: 17
J gene: TRBJ2-3
V gene: TRBV2
clone size: -
D gene: TRBD2
CDR3 DNA: TGTGCCAGCAGGGGAGAGACTAGCGGGCCTAGCACAGATACGCAGTATTTT
CDR3 protein: CASRGETSGPSTDTQYF

CDR3 length: 16
J gene: TRBJ2-3
V gene: TRBV7-2
clone size: -
D gene: -
CDR3 DNA: TGTGCCAGCAGCTTAGGGGCACGTAGTAGCACAGATACGCAGTATTTT
CDR3 protein: CASSLGARSSTDTQYF

CDR3 length: 16
J gene: TRBJ2-7
V gene: TRBV5-1
clone size: once
D gene: -
CDR3 DNA: TGCGCCAGCAGCTTTGACCGTGACAGGAGCTCCTACGAGCAGTACTTC
CDR3 protein: CASSFDRDRSSYEQYF

CDR3 length: 13
J gene: TRBJ2-3
V gene: TRBV5-6
clone size: once
D gene: -
CDR3 DNA: TGTGCCAGCAGCCTCAGGGGAGGAGATACGCAGTATTTT
CDR3 protein: CASSLRGGDTQYF

CDR3 length: 16
J gene: TRBJ2-1
V gene: TRBV4-2
clone size: -
D gene: TRBD2
CDR3 DNA: TGTGCCAGCAGCCAAGTAGCGAGCGGGGGGGGCGATGAGCAGTTCTTC
CDR3 protein: CASSQVASGGGDEQFF

CDR3 length: 15
J gene: TRBJ2-3
V gene: TRBV4-1
clone size: -
D gene: -
CDR3 DNA: TGCGCCAGCAGCCAAGAAGCGGAGTCCACAGATACGCAGTATTTT
CDR3 protein: CASSQEAESTDTQYF

CDR3 length: 16
J gene: TRBJ2-3
V gene: TRBV4-1
clone size: -
D gene: -
CDR3 DNA: TGCGCCAGCAGCCAAGAAAAGCGGATTCCCGTTGATACGCAGTATTTT
CDR3 protein: CASSQEKRIPVDTQYF

CDR3 length: 12
J gene: TRBJ2-3
V gene: TRBV13
clone size: -
D gene: -
CDR3 DNA: TGTGCCAGCAGTCCCCTGGAAGATACGCAGTATTTT
CDR3 protein: CASSPLEDTQYF

CDR3 length: 15
J gene: TRBJ1-1
V gene: TRBV7-6
clone size: -
D gene: -
CDR3 DNA: TGTGCCAGCAGCTTAGACTTCCTGCGGAACACTGAAGCTTTCTTT
CDR3 protein: CASSLDFLRNTEAFF

CDR3 length: 17
J gene: TRBJ2-5
V gene: TRBV2
clone size: -
D gene: TRBD2
CDR3 DNA: TGTGCCAGCAGTTCGACTAGCGGGAGGGTAGATCAAGAGACCCAGTACTTC
CDR3 protein: CASSSTSGRVDQETQYF

CDR3 length: 16
J gene: TRBJ2-7
V gene: TRBV27
clone size: -
D gene: TRBD2
CDR3 DNA: TGTGCCAGCAGCCCCATACCCAGGACTAGCGGGAGACCCCAGTACTTC
CDR3 protein: CASSPIPRTSGRPQYF

CDR3 length: 17
J gene: TRBJ2-2
V gene: TRBV4-1
clone size: -
D gene: -
CDR3 DNA: TGCGCCAGCAGCCAAGAGATCCATGGCCTAACGACCGGGGAGCTGTTTTTT
CDR3 protein: CASSQEIHGLTTGELFF

CDR3 length: 13
J gene: TRBJ1-1
V gene: TRBV7-7
clone size: -
D gene: -
CDR3 DNA: TGTGCTAGCAGCACCGGACCGAACACTGAAGCTTTCTTT
CDR3 protein: CASSTGPNTEAFF

CDR3 length: 17
J gene: TRBJ2-7
V gene: TRBV4-1
clone size: -
D gene: -
CDR3 DNA: TGCGCCAGCAGCCCGAGAAGTGGGGACAAGAGCTCCTACGAGCAGTACTTC
CDR3 protein: CASSPRSGDKSSYEQYF

CDR3 length: 17
J gene: TRBJ2-1
V gene: TRBV10-3
clone size: -
D gene: TRBD2
CDR3 DNA: TGTGCCATCAGTGACACCGGGACTAGCGGGAGTAGTTATGAGCAGTTCTTC
CDR3 protein: CAISDTGTSGSSYEQFF

CDR3 length: 13
J gene: TRBJ2-7
V gene: TRBV27
clone size: -
D gene: TRBD1
CDR3 DNA: TGTGCCAGCAGTTTATCGGGACAGAACGAGCAGTACTTC
CDR3 protein: CASSLSGQNEQYF

CDR3 length: 14
J gene: TRBJ1-2
V gene: TRBV5-6
clone size: -
D gene: -
CDR3 DNA: TGTGCCAGCAGCTTAGACGGATCTAACTATGGCTACACCTTC
CDR3 protein: CASSLDGSNYGYTF

CDR3 length: 14
J gene: TRBJ2-7
V gene: TRBV6-1
clone size: -
D gene: TRBD2
CDR3 DNA: TGTGCCAGCGACGGGACTAGCGGGGGCTACGAGCAGTACTTC
CDR3 protein: CASDGTSGGYEQYF